The 5 T cell receptor beta chains presented below share a single source sample, sequenced in a study of beta chain features in type 1 diabetes. Study findings and constraints: All four CD4+ subsets from Type 1 diabetes patients carried moderately but significantly shorter TCRB CDR3s.

Their antigens are not known. Investigators reverse transcribed all isolated RNA, so they sequenced expressed TCRB transcripts. Clones were sequenced by immunoSEQ multiplex PCR, and TCRdb holds only the in-frame ones, with some missing. The sample consists of hundreds of thousands of clones, about 14% of them appearing once. Sequences were obtained from naive CD4+ T cells from blood. The receptors here all came from a man aged 18 to 29 with type 1 diabetes.

The sample holds a few counts of this clone. The chain recombines TRBV2 with TRBJ2-3; 8 bases line up with TRBD1. J lost 3 bases, V lost 8 bases, and 7 bases had no gene match. Germline V gene data show CDR1 as SNHLY and CDR2 as FYNNEI. The CDR3 contains 14 residues. The CDR3 sequence: CASASGGKTDTQYF. CDR3 DNA sequence: TGTGCCAGCGCCTCAGGGGGCAAGACAGATACGCAGTATTTT.

This clone has only a few counts. Additional DNA sequences in this sample encode the identical CDR3. This chain's CDR3 is CAWSVRQGNQPQHF. The CDR3 DNA sequence: TGTGCCTGGAGTGTACGACAGGGAAATCAGCCCCAGCATTTT. This rearrangement joins TRBV30 to TRBJ1-5, with 7 nucleotides matching TRBD1. This CDR3 contains 14 residues. CDR1 is GTSNPN and CDR2 is SVGIG in the germline V gene (reference sequence). V gave up 0 bases and J gave up 4 bases; unmatched junction bases: 3.

This clone has just a few counts. This chain links TRBV5-1 with TRBJ2-1; TRBD2 matches at 7 bases. Unmatched junction bases numbered 9, after V lost 2 bases and J lost 7 bases. Per germline, CDR1 SGHRS and CDR2 YFSETQ. The CDR3 spans 15 residues. CDR3 residues: CASSFSGFSGNEQFF. DNA for the CDR3: TGCGCCAGCAGCTTTAGCGGGTTCTCAGGGAATGAGCAGTTCTTC.

V and J are TRBV10-3 and TRBJ2-7; no reliable D call. CDR1 and CDR2 (germline): ENHRY, SYGVKD. The V end lost 4 bases, the J end lost 5 bases, and 18 bases lay between the germline ends. The CDR3 consists of 15 residues. The CDR3 DNA sequence: TGTGCCATCAGTGGTCGTACCACTTCGACGGACGAGCAGTACTTC. Its protein product is CAISGRTTSTDEQYF.

This clone was observed a handful of times. The gene calls are TRBV28 and TRBJ1-2, with unresolved D. CDR3 length equals 14 residues. V was clipped by 5 bases and J by 0 bases, with 10 bases between them. The germline gives CDR1 MDHEN, CDR2 SYDVKM. The CDR3 loop reads CASSPPGTNYGYTF. The DNA for the CDR3 is TGTGCCAGCAGTCCCCCCGGGACTAACTATGGCTACACCTTC.